The 3 T cell receptor beta chains below come from one sample, sequenced in a study of T cell changes during pregnancy in multiple sclerosis. TCRdb's copy holds only in-frame clones and misses some; the assay was immunoSEQ multiplex PCR. The sample records approximately 83,000 clones, over 80% being singletons. This specimen was peripheral blood, taken in the first trimester of pregnancy. The source is a female donor with multiple sclerosis, enrolled in a pregnancy study.

The rearrangement uses TRBV15 and TRBJ2-1, with TRBD1 identical over 9 bases. V lost 5 bases, J lost 9 bases, and 11 bases stayed unmatched. This CDR3 is built from 15 residues. Germline V gene sequence: CDR1 LNHNV, CDR2 YYDKDF (reference sequence). The CDR3 reads CATSPGQGSYGEQFF. For the CDR3, the DNA is TGTGCCACCAGCCCTGGACAGGGGTCCTACGGTGAGCAGTTCTTC.

This sequence joins TRBV15 and TRBJ1-4, with 7 bases aligning to TRBD1. CDR3 size: 15 residues. In germline, CDR1 is LNHNV, CDR2 YYDKDF (reference sequence). V lost 3 bases to trimming and J lost 5 bases; unmatched junction nucleotides: 6. The CDR3 DNA reads as TGTGCCACCAGCAGGTCTTCAGGGGGGAATGAAAAACTGTTTTTT. It translates to CATSRSSGGNEKLFF.

V gene TRBV7-6 combines with J gene TRBJ2-7; perhaps TRBD1 as D (5 bases). V lost 4 bases and J 0 bases, leaving 10 bases between the germline ends. The CDR3 is 14 amino acids. CDR1 and CDR2 (germline): SGHVS, FNYEAQ. CDR3 in amino acids: CASSSTVTSYEQYF. The CDR3 bases are TGTGCCAGCAGCTCGACAGTTACCTCCTACGAGCAGTACTTC.